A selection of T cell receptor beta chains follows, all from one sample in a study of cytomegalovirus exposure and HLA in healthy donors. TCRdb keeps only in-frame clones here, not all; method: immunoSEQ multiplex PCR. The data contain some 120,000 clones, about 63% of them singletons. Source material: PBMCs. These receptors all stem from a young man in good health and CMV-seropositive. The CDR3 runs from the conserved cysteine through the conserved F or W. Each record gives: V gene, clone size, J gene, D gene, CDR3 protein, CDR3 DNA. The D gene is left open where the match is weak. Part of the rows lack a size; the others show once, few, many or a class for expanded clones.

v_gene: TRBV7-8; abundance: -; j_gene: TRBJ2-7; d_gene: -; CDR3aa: CASSLLAGGSSYEQYF; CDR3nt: TGTGCCAGCAGCTTATTGGCCGGGGGAAGCTCCTACGAGCAGTACTTC
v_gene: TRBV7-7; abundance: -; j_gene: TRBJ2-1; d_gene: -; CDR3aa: CASSLAPGLANEQFF; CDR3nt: TGTGCTAGCAGCTTAGCCCCGGGACTCGCCAATGAGCAGTTCTTC
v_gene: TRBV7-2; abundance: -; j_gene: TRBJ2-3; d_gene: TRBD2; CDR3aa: CASSRTSGRYAQYF; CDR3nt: TGTGCCAGCAGCCGGACTAGCGGGAGGTATGCGCAGTATTTT
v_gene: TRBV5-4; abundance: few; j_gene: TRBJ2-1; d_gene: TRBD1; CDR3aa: CASSQGTGGFNEQFF; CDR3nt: TGTGCCAGCAGCCAAGGGACAGGGGGCTTCAATGAGCAGTTCTTC
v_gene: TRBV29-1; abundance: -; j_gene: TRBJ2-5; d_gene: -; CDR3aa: CSVAAQGGPQETQYF; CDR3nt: TGCAGCGTTGCCGCACAGGGTGGTCCGCAAGAGACCCAGTACTTC
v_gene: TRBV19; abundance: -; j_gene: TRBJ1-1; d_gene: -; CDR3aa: CASSHPSQGSVANTEAFF; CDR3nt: TGTGCCAGTAGCCACCCTAGTCAGGGATCGGTCGCGAACACTGAAGCTTTCTTT
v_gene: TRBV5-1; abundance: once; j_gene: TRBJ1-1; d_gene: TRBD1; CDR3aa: CASSLSLRQGKTEAFF; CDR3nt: TGCGCCAGCAGCTTGAGTCTCCGACAGGGCAAAACTGAAGCTTTCTTT
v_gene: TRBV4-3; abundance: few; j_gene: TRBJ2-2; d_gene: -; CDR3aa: CASSQGGGGGAFSAELFF; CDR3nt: TGCGCCAGCAGCCAAGGGGGGGGAGGGGGGGCGTTCTCCGCGGAGCTGTTTTTT
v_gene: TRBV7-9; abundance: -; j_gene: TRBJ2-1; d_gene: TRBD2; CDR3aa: CASSLGGAGGYEQFF; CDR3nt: TGTGCCAGCAGCTTAGGAGGAGCGGGGGGTTATGAGCAGTTCTTC
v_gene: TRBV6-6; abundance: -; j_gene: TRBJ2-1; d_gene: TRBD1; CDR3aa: CASSRDRSSYNEQFF; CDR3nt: TGTGCCAGCAGTAGGGACAGGAGCTCCTACAATGAGCAGTTCTTC
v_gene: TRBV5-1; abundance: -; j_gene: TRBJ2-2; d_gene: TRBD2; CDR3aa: CASSLRSSGNTGELFF; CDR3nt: TGCGCCAGCAGCTTGAGATCTAGCGGGAACACCGGGGAGCTGTTTTTT
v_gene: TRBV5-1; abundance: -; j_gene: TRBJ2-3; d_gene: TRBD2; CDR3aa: CASSFRAGGPDTQYF; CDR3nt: TGCGCCAGCAGCTTTCGAGCGGGAGGGCCAGATACGCAGTATTTT
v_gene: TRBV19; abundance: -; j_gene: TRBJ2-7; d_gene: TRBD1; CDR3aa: CASSIFFGTVYEQYF; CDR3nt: TGTGCCAGTAGTATCTTCTTTGGGACAGTCTACGAGCAGTACTTC
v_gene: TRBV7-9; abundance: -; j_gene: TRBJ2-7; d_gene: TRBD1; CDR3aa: CASSSPGQGGYEQYF; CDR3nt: TGTGCCAGCAGCAGTCCTGGACAGGGGGGCTACGAGCAGTACTTC
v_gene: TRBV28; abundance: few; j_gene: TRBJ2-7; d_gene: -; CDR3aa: CASSFSWTVSYEQYF; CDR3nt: TGTGCCAGCAGTTTTTCCTGGACAGTCTCCTACGAGCAGTACTTC
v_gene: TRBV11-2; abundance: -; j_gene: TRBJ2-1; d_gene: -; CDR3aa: CASKLVSTSSYNEQFF; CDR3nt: TGTGCCAGCAAGCTTGTATCTACGAGCTCCTACAATGAGCAGTTCTTC
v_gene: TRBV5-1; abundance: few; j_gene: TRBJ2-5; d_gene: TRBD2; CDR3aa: CASGSGGFGETQYF; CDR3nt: TGCGCCAGCGGTAGCGGGGGTTTCGGGGAGACCCAGTACTTC
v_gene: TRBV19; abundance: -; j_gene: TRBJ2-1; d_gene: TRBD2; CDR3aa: CASSMWASGYEQFF; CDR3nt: TGTGCCAGTAGTATGTGGGCTAGCGGCTATGAGCAGTTCTTC
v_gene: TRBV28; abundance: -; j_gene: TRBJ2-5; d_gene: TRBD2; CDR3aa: CASSPLFSGIWETQYF; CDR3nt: TGTGCCAGCAGTCCCTTGTTTAGCGGGATCTGGGAGACCCAGTACTTC
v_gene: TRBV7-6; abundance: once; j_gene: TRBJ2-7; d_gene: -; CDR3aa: CASSSLGSPGEDEQYF; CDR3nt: TGTGCCAGCAGCTCCCTGGGTTCCCCAGGGGAAGACGAGCAGTACTTC
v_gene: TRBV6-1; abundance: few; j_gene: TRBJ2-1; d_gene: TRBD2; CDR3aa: CASRERETANEQFF; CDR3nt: TGTGCCAGTCGCGAGCGGGAGACGGCCAATGAGCAGTTCTTC
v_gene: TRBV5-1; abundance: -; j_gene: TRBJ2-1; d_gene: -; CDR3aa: CASRSIPDVPGEQFF; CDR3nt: TGCGCCAGCAGATCCATCCCCGACGTCCCAGGGGAGCAGTTCTTC
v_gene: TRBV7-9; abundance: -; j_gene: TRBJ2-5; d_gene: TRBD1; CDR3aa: CASSRRTGEETQYF; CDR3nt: TGTGCCAGTTCTCGGCGGACAGGGGAAGAGACCCAGTACTTC
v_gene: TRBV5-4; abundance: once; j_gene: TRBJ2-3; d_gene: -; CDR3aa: CASIPGQEGTQYF; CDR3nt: TGTGCCAGCATCCCAGGACAGGAGGGTACGCAGTATTTT
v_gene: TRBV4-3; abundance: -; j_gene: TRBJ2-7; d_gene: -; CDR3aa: CASSQDQGTYEQYF; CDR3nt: TGCGCCAGCAGCCAAGATCAGGGGACCTACGAGCAGTACTTC
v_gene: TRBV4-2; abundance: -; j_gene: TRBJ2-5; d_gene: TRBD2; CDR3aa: CASSQTGTSEETQYF; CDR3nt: TGTGCCAGCAGCCAGACAGGGACTAGCGAAGAGACCCAGTACTTC
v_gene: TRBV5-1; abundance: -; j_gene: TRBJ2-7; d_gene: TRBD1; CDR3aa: CASSMQGAGYEQYF; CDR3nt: TGCGCCAGCAGCATGCAGGGGGCTGGGTACGAGCAGTACTTC
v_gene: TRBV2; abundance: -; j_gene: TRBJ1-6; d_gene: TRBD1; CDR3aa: CASSAPGQGLYSPLHF; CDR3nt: TGTGCCAGCAGCGCCCCGGGACAGGGTCTTTATTCACCCCTCCACTTT
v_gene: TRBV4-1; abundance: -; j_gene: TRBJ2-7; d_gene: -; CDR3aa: CASSQGFGVHEQYF; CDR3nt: TGCGCCAGCAGCCAAGGTTTCGGGGTCCACGAGCAGTACTTC
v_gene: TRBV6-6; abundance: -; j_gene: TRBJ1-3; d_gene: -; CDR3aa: CASSYPSAGNTIYF; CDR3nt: TGTGCCAGCAGTTACCCCAGCGCTGGAAACACCATATATTTT
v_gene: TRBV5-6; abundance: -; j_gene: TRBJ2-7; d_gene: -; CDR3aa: CASSLTWSYEQYF; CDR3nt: TGTGCCAGCAGCTTGACTTGGTCCTACGAGCAGTACTTC
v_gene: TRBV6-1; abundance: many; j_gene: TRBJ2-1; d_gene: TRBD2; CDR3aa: CASSGRGSYNEQFF; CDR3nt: TGTGCCAGTAGCGGGAGGGGCTCCTACAATGAGCAGTTCTTC
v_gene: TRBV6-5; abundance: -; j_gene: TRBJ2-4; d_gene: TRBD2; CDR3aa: CASSYPEGGRNIQYF; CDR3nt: TGTGCCAGCAGTTACCCAGAGGGCGGGAGAAACATTCAGTACTTC
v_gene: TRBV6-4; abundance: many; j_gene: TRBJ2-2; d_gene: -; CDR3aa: CASSLTSGTTGELFF; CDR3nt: TGTGCCAGCAGCTTGACTAGTGGGACGACCGGGGAGCTGTTTTTT
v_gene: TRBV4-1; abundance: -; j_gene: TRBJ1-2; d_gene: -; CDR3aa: CASSRFGTSGYYGYTF; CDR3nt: TGCGCCAGCAGCCGGTTTGGGACAAGCGGATACTATGGCTACACCTTC
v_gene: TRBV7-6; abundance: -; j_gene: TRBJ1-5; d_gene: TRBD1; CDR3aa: CASSSSDRVMHF; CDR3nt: TGTGCCAGCAGCTCCTCGGACAGGGTAATGCATTTT
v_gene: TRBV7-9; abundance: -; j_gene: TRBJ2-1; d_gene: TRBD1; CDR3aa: CASSFSGDSSYNEQFF; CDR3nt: TGTGCCAGCAGCTTTTCTGGGGACAGTTCCTACAATGAGCAGTTCTTC
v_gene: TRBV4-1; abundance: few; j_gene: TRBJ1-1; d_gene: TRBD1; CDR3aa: CASSQVTGVSTEAFF; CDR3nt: TGCGCCAGCAGCCAGGTAACAGGGGTAAGCACTGAAGCTTTCTTT
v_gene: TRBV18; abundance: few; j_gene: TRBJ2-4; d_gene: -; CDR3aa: CASSPPASLAKNIQYF; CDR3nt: TGTGCCAGCTCACCACCGGCATCCCTAGCCAAAAACATTCAGTACTTC
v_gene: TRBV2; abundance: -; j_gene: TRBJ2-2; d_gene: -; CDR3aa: CASSEIRVGTGELFF; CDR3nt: TGTGCCAGCAGTGAAATCAGGGTCGGTACCGGGGAGCTGTTTTTT